Presented here are 18 T cell receptor beta chains from one specimen sequenced in a study of blood T cell repertoires in COVID-19. Here immunoSEQ multiplex PCR was the method, and the copy in TCRdb shows in-frame clones only, minus some. The sample has roughly 330,000 clones, about nine tenths seen once; the top ten hold roughly 8.9%. The sequencing input was peripheral blood. These receptors were obtained from a man aged 25 to 40 with COVID-19, enrolled during active disease.

The chain has TRBV28 and TRBJ1-1; a weak D match, TRBD1 (6 bases). From germline, CDR1 is MDHEN and CDR2 SYDVKM. The CDR3 contains 13 residues. The ends were cut back, 3 bases at V and 3 bases at J, with 8 bases in the middle. CDR3 sequence reads: CASSFRTDTEAFF. CDR3 in DNA: TGTGCCAGCAGTTTTCGGACAGACACTGAAGCTTTCTTT.

The chain links TRBV14 to TRBJ2-3, with unresolved D. CDR3 length: 15 residues. Germline V gene data show CDR1 as SGHDN and CDR2 as FVKESK. V was pared by 3 bases and J by 5 bases, with 15 bases between. CDR3 sequence reads: CASSQEALRGDTQYF. CDR3 nucleotide sequence: TGTGCCAGCAGCCAGGAAGCCCTAAGAGGAGATACGCAGTATTTT.

This clone showed up just once. The chain uses TRBV19 and TRBJ1-1; D is unresolved. Germline CDR1 LNHDA, CDR2 SQIVND (reference sequence). CDR3 size: 12 residues. The V gene lost 3 bases and the J gene lost 7 bases, with 9 bases spanning the gap. The CDR3: CASSISSSEAFF. The DNA of the CDR3 is TGTGCCAGTAGTATTTCCTCTAGTGAAGCTTTCTTT.

The CDR3 reads CASSQEVGSSNQPQHF. DNA for the CDR3: TGTGCCAGCAGCCAAGAAGTCGGGTCTAGCAATCAGCCCCAGCATTTT. The chain recombines TRBV4-2 with TRBJ1-5; D gene uncertain. V was clipped by 0 bases and J by 0 bases, with 9 bases between them. Per the germline V gene, CDR1 is LGHNA and CDR2 is YNFKEQ. CDR3 size: 16 residues.

This sequence joins TRBV6-6 and TRBJ2-7; a weak D match, TRBD1 (5 bases). Germline CDR1 is MNHNY and CDR2 is SVGAGI (reference sequence). V lost 7 bases and J 4 bases, leaving 17 bases between the germline ends. The CDR3 consists of 14 residues. The CDR3: CASKSSLGLYEQYF. The CDR3 coding sequence is TGTGCCAGCAAAAGTAGCCTGGGGCTTTACGAGCAGTACTTC.

This chain connects TRBV7-2 to TRBJ2-2; TRBD2 might be the D (6 bases). The V gene's germline CDR1 is SGHTA and CDR2 FQGNSA. This CDR3 has 14 residues. The V end lost 7 bases, the J end lost 5 bases, and 14 bases lay between the germline ends. This CDR3 reads CASTPGLPTGELFF. DNA of the CDR3: TGTGCCAGCACCCCCGGACTACCTACCGGGGAGCTGTTTTTT.

The rearrangement links TRBV19 to TRBJ2-4; no reliable D call. The CDR3 is made up of 20 amino acids. Germline CDR1 LNHDA, CDR2 SQIVND (reference sequence). V was shortened by 2 bases and J by 0 bases, with 23 bases between the two germline ends. The CDR3 DNA is TGTGCCAGTAGTATATCTGGGCCAAATCCCCCCTTCCTAGCCAAAAACATTCAGTACTTC. Translation gives CASSISGPNPPFLAKNIQYF.

The V gene is TRBV28, the J gene TRBJ2-1, with 14 bases lining up with TRBD2. The CDR3 loop spans 19 amino acids. Looked up from germline, CDR1 is MDHEN and CDR2 is SYDVKM. V shed 6 bases, J shed 6 bases, and the junction held 16 bases outside the gene matches. The CDR3 sequence: CASSVTGTSGSPLLNEQFF. CDR3 coding DNA: TGTGCCAGCAGCGTAACCGGGACTAGCGGGAGCCCCCTGCTCAATGAGCAGTTCTTC.

The V gene is TRBV2, the J gene TRBJ1-3; D is unclear. Trimming took off 8 bases at V and 0 bases at J, with 11 bases between the two ends. CDR3 length: 14 amino acids. CDR1 and CDR2 (germline): SNHLY, FYNNEI. The CDR3 nucleotides read TGTGCCAGCGCCCCGGGGATCTCTGGAAACACCATATATTTT. This encodes CASAPGISGNTIYF.

The J gene is TRBJ2-7, the V gene TRBV6-4; no firm D call. The V and J ends lost 5 bases and 4 bases respectively, with 9 bases between them. There are 12 residues in the CDR3. From germline, CDR1 is MRHNA and CDR2 SNTAGT. CDR3 sequence (DNA): TGTGCCAGCAGTCTCCAACTTTACGAGCAGTACTTC. Translating gives CASSLQLYEQYF.

The chain joins TRBV11-2 to TRBJ2-4; 9 nucleotides line up with TRBD2. The V segment lost 4 bases and the J segment 2 bases; nucleotides outside the gene matches: 9. The V gene's germline CDR1 is SGHAT and CDR2 FQNNGV. The CDR3 has 17 amino acids. CDR3 region: CASSSGGGVITKNIQYF. CDR3 in DNA: TGTGCCAGCAGCTCCGGCGGGGGGGTCATCACCAAAAACATTCAGTACTTC.

The chain has TRBV19 and TRBJ1-5; 7 nucleotides align to TRBD1. Germline-derived CDR1 and CDR2 are LNHDA and SQIVND (reference sequence). The CDR3 has 15 amino acids. Unmatched junction bases numbered 12, after V lost 6 bases and J lost 7 bases. CDR3 DNA: TGTGCCAGTAGGCCTGGGACAGCCCTGTGGCAGCCCCAGCATTTT. The encoded protein is CASRPGTALWQPQHF.

The CDR3 DNA follows: TGTGCCAGCAGTTTTCAGGACACTGGAAACACCATATATTTT. It encodes CASSFQDTGNTIYF. The rearrangement uses TRBV6-5 and TRBJ1-3; a weak D match, TRBD1 (5 bases). Germline V gene lookup returns CDR1 MNHEY and CDR2 SVGAGI. V dropped 4 bases and J dropped 2 bases, with 9 bases sitting between them. CDR3 size: 14 residues.

The chain carries TRBV7-9 and TRBJ1-4; D ambiguous. Germline CDR1 SEHNR, CDR2 FQNEAQ (reference sequence). Trimming pared 2 bases from V and 6 bases from J, leaving 10 bases between. CDR3 size: 14 residues. As DNA, the CDR3 is TGTGCCAGCAGCTTATGGGGAGTGGATGAAAAACTGTTTTTT. It encodes CASSLWGVDEKLFF.

The V and J genes are TRBV18 and TRBJ1-2; 7 nucleotides match TRBD1. This CDR3 has 15 residues. Trimming removed 6 bases from V and 5 bases from J; junction bases left unmatched: 12. Germline CDR1 is KGHSH and CDR2 is LQKENI. The CDR3 loop is CASSPTGDVRYGYTF. The CDR3 nucleotides read TGTGCCAGCTCGCCCACAGGGGACGTCAGATATGGCTACACCTTC.

The rearrangement joins TRBV6-5 to TRBJ2-7; TRBD2 matches at 10 bases. This CDR3 is 16 amino acids long. J lost 4 bases, V lost 0 bases, and 6 bases had no gene match. From germline, CDR1 is MNHEY and CDR2 SVGAGI. The CDR3 nucleotides are TGTGCCAGCAGTTACTCTGCAGCGGGAGGGTGGTACGAGCAGTACTTC. Protein product: CASSYSAAGGWYEQYF.

The chain combines TRBV9 with TRBJ1-2, with D possibly TRBD1 on 6 matching bases. CDR3 size: 15 residues. V was cut by 1 base and J by 3 bases, with 13 bases left in between. The germline CDR1 and CDR2 sequences are SGDLS and YYNGEE. The chain's CDR3 is CASSVLGDKDYGYTF. The CDR3 nucleotides are TGTGCCAGCAGCGTACTCGGGGACAAAGACTATGGCTACACCTTC.

The V call is TRBV24-1, the J call TRBJ2-3; 14 bases align to TRBD2. With 3 bases clipped from V and 1 base from J, the junction kept 14 bases outside the gene matches. Germline CDR1 reads KGHDR; CDR2 reads SFDVKD. The CDR3 has 21 amino acids. The CDR3 nucleotides read TGTGCCACCAGTGATCCTCTGGGACTAGCGGGGGAGCTCCCCGGCACAGATACGCAGTATTTT. It specifies CATSDPLGLAGELPGTDTQYF.